These 3 T cell receptor beta chains were sequenced from one sample in a study of T cells in Graves' hyperthyroidism and ophthalmopathy. Researchers took RNA transcripts and amplified the TCR beta CDR3 regions from them. Initially, a first-round RT-PCR of the TCR CDR3 employed the HTBI primer set. Each CDR3 protein is one row after TCRdb ran MiXCR on the multiplex PCR reads. The top ten hold less than 10% of the sample, which has hundreds of thousands of distinct CDR3 sequences, 13% seen once. Source material: blood. Receptor source: a woman between 18 and 29 years old with Graves' hyperthyroidism.

This clonotype was detected many times. The CDR3 loop is CASSDWPNVRNEQFF. The CDR3 region has the DNA TGTGCCAGCAGTGATTGGCCGAACGTTCGGAATGAGCAGTTCTTC. The rearrangement joins TRBV2 to TRBJ2-1; D remains unclear. Per the germline V gene, CDR1 is SNHLY and CDR2 is FYNNEI. The CDR3 spans 15 residues. The germline V and J ends were trimmed by 3 bases and 7 bases, with 16 bases remaining between them.

This clonotype was seen more than once but under ten times. V is TRBV20-1 and J is TRBJ1-6, with TRBD1 identical over 11 bases. The CDR3 contains 15 residues. Trimming cost V 3 bases and J 10 bases; bases outside gene matches: 8. Germline V gene lookup returns CDR1 DFQATT and CDR2 SNEGSKA (reference sequence). DNA of the CDR3: TGCAGTGCTAGGACCACCGGGACAGGGGGATCACCCCTCCACTTT. It yields the protein CSARTTGTGGSPLHF.

This clonotype was seen more than once but under ten times. The J gene is TRBJ1-4, the V gene TRBV12-3 or TRBV12-4, with D uncertain. This CDR3 has 11 amino acids. Trimming took 2 bases from V and 8 from J, leaving 3 bases between them. CDR3 DNA: TGTGCCAGCAGTTTAACCGAAAAACTGTTTTTT. Its protein product is CASSLTEKLFF.